This T cell receptor (beta chain) was obtained from a study of T cells expressing NK-cell markers. Points from the study as a whole: Among CD8+ T cells from more than five donors, dominant NKG2C+ clonotypes accounted for about 1.0-7.0%. The CD3+CD56-NKG2C+ fraction of several donors was likewise dominated by these clonotypes.

Turning to this clonotype: Its antigen is as yet unknown.

TCRdb reprocessed the 5' RACE reads and reports one entry per CDR3 protein, with no DNA. Its table records around 470,000 distinct CDR3 sequences. The CDR3 is 13 amino acids. Germline V gene sequence: CDR1 SGHTA, CDR2 FQGTGA. The chain couples TRBV7-3 to TRBJ2-3. This clonotype originated in a woman in her 50s in good health. Sequencing used blood T cells: a sorted CD56 or NKG2C T cell subset, CD4+ or CD8+ T cells, or bulk PBMC T cells (not recorded which). CDR3 region: CASSFLHADTQYF.